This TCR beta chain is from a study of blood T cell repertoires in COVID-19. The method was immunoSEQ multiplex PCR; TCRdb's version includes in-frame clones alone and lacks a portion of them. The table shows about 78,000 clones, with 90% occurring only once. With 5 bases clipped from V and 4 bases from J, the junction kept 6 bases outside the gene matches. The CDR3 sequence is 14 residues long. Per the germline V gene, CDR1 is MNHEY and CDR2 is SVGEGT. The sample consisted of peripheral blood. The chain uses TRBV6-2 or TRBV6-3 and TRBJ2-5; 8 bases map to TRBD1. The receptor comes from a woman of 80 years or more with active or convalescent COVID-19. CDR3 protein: CASSPDRGGETQYF. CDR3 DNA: TGTGCCAGCAGTCCCGACAGGGGAGGAGAGACCCAGTACTTC.